What follows describes a single T cell receptor (beta chain). TCRdb processed the RT-PCR reads anew with MiXCR; each CDR3 protein has one entry. The table shows about a million distinct CDR3 sequences, with roughly 17% occurring only once. These data originate in a study of patients and donors after allogeneic stem cell transplantation. The CDR3 spans 15 residues. Germline V gene sequence: CDR1 MNHNS, CDR2 SASEGT. V lost 6 bases and J lost 2, with 17 bases in between. The receptor comes from a human donor who was either an allogeneic HSCT recipient or a stem cell or donor lymphocyte infusion donor (not recorded which). It is not recorded whose cells these are; they may come from a transplant donor. Sequencing was performed on blood, either unsorted or a sorted T cell fraction (not recorded which). This chain links TRBV6-1 with TRBJ2-7; a possible D gene is TRBD2 (6 bases). The CDR3 loop is CASRKLGAGTYEQYF. DNA of the CDR3: TGTGCCAGCAGGAAATTAGGTGCGGGGACCTACGAGCAGTACTTC.